The clone carrying this TCR beta chain appeared once. This record comes from a study of control samples from healthy donors and cancer patients. This table comes from immunoSEQ multiplex PCR, and its TCRdb copy is limited to in-frame clones, with some not included. The sample lists about 100,000 clones; about 88% were seen once. The CDR3 is made up of 13 amino acids. V gave up 2 bases and J gave up 8 bases, with 10 bases separating them. CDR1 MNHEY and CDR2 SMNVEV come from the germline V gene (reference sequence). The chain recombines TRBV27 with TRBJ2-1; possible D gene TRBD2, 6 bases. What was sequenced was blood. This TCR derives from a woman between 45 and 65 years old in good health. The CDR3 region has the DNA TGTGCCAGCAGTTTACTGACTAGGGATGAGCAGTTCTTC. Protein sequence: CASSLLTRDEQFF.